This T cell receptor beta chain derives from a study of cytomegalovirus exposure and HLA in healthy donors. As for the study in general: According to later analysis, the same platform produced the 90 to 150 validation and several hundred first-cohort repertoires. Overall study findings and caveats: Many donors carried some public TCRs, although rarity characterized most TCR sequences. According to the study, 150 to 200 TCR beta chains were cytomegalovirus-associated.

Method: immunoSEQ multiplex PCR; TCRdb's copy keeps in-frame clones and lacks some. The sample holds some 70,000 clones, roughly 95% seen once. Separate from the roughly 630-subject first cohort was the approximately 130-subject validation cohort, to which the donors belonged. This clone was seen just once. Its target is not known. Sample: PBMCs. The TCR comes from a young man in good health and CMV-seronegative.

The CDR3 protein is CASYNRGTGELFF. DNA for the CDR3: TGTGCCAGCTATAACAGGGGCACCGGGGAGCTGTTTTTT. This rearrangement joins TRBV2 to TRBJ2-2; 7 bases fit TRBD1. With 8 bases clipped from V and 4 bases from J, the junction kept 4 bases outside the gene matches. This CDR3 has 13 residues. The germline gives CDR1 SNHLY, CDR2 FYNNEI.